The 6 T cell receptor beta chains listed next were all sequenced from one sample in a study of T cells after yellow fever vaccination (dated 2019 in TCRdb). Library preparation employed 5' RACE. The sample was run on an Illumina NovaSeq 6000. The raw public data were reprocessed by TCRdb itself: fastp quality trimming at Q25, MiXCR clonotype calling, in-frame beta chains only. Every entry covers one CDR3 protein and lists the most common genes and DNA from its rows. For this sample there are some 150,000 distinct CDR3 sequences; roughly 11% appear just once. The top ten clones comprise 36% of the sample. This sample's treatment or condition label indicates: live attenuated yellow fever vaccine strain. The sequenced sample was CD8+ T cells sorted from PBMCs, obtained 15 days after the yellow fever booster vaccination. All receptors derive from a man between 18 and 29 years old who received the YFV17D yellow fever vaccine.

This clonotype was counted ten times or more. This chain connects TRBV6-4 to TRBJ2-2, with D tentatively TRBD1 (5 bases). The CDR3 covers 15 residues. Germline V gives CDR1 MRHNA, CDR2 SNTAGT. V lost 4 bases and J lost 1, with 10 bases in between. The DNA for the CDR3 is TGTGCCAGCAGTGTACAGGCAGGGAACACCGGGGAGCTGTTTTTT. It specifies CASSVQAGNTGELFF.

The chain employs TRBV28 and TRBJ1-5; 7 bases are a match to TRBD1. Trimming cost V 3 bases and J 5 bases; bases outside gene matches: 4. This CDR3 region has 14 residues. CDR1 is MDHEN, CDR2 SYDVKM, per germline. For the CDR3, the DNA is TGTGCCAGCAGTTTCTACGGGACAGATCAGCCCCAGCATTTT. Translating gives CASSFYGTDQPQHF.

This clonotype was detected only a few times. The V and J genes are TRBV7-8 and TRBJ1-1, with a possible D match to TRBD1 (5 bases). CDR3 length: 14 residues. Per germline, CDR1 SGHVS and CDR2 FQNEAQ. Trimming cost V 4 bases and J 4 bases, with 13 bases left between them. The CDR3 bases are TGTGCCAGCAGCTCAAATCCGGGGGGCACTGAAGCTTTCTTT. Translating gives CASSSNPGGTEAFF. Full variable domain (rest looked up from reference TRBV7-8 and TRBJ1-1): GAGVSQSPRYKVAKRGQDVALRCDPISGHVSLFWYQQALGQGPEFLTYFQNEAQLDKSGLPSDRFFAERPEGSVSTLKIQRTQQEDSAVYLCASSSNPGGTEAFFGQGTRLTVV.

The chain recombines TRBV7-8 with TRBJ2-2; TRBD1 or TRBD2 may be the D gene (6 bases each). The V end lost 8 bases, the J end lost 3 bases, and 13 bases lay between the germline ends. The CDR3 contains 14 residues. The germline V gene has CDR1 SGHVS and CDR2 FQNEAQ. CDR3 in DNA: TGTGCCAGCCAAGTCGGGGGCGACACCGGGGAGCTGTTTTTT. It codes for CASQVGGDTGELFF.

This clonotype was seen a few times. V gene TRBV7-9 combines with J gene TRBJ2-7; a possible D gene is TRBD2 (7 bases). There are 16 residues in the CDR3. Between the trimmed V and J ends, which lost 5 bases and 2 bases, there was a span of 19 bases. Germline loops: CDR1 SEHNR, CDR2 FQNEAQ (reference sequence). CDR3 residues: CASSLGGAGITYEQYV. The CDR3 bases are TGTGCCAGCAGCCTGGGGGGGGCAGGGATCACCTACGAGCAGTACGTC.

The sample holds a few counts of this clonotype. This rearrangement joins TRBV14 to TRBJ2-1; 12 bases match TRBD2. V shed 1 base, J shed 8 bases, and the junction held 9 bases outside the gene matches. CDR1 is SGHDN and CDR2 is FVKESK in the germline V gene. The CDR3 runs to 17 residues. The CDR3: CASSQGFLAGGFHEQFF. The CDR3 coding sequence is TGTGCCAGCAGCCAAGGCTTCCTAGCGGGGGGGTTCCATGAGCAGTTCTTC.